Each of the 32 T cell receptor beta chains below was sequenced from the same sample in a study of tumor-infiltrating lymphocytes in primary liver carcinoma. Co-extraction yielded RNA and DNA from 20-30 mg of unsorted bulk tissue. Constant-region priming of 500 to 550 ng total RNA yielded TCR beta cDNA. A slightly modified ARM-PCR protocol with three nested multiplex PCR rounds produced these TCR beta libraries. The first two PCR rounds used TRBV1-TRBV30 forward primers with a C-beta reverse primer, around 10 cycles each. From the multiplex PCR reads, TCRdb called clonotypes with MiXCR, one entry per CDR3 protein. Of more than 20,000 distinct CDR3 sequences listed, 70% to 90% are singletons. Input material: liver tumor tissue from sampling region 2. Specified subset: tumor region T2, inferior pole. The receptors come from a woman aged 25 to 45 with primary liver carcinoma and hepatitis B virus infection.

Concerning this clonotype: Mismatch with germline at one junction end may stem from a read error. The gene calls are TRBV24-1 and TRBJ2-1, with D tentatively TRBD1 or TRBD2 (5 bases each). Germline CDR1 KGHDR, CDR2 SFDVKD. The CDR3 consists of 15 residues. DNA of the CDR3: TGTGCCGCCAGTGATTCCGGGACCGACCGTTTGGAGCAGTTCTTC. Translation gives CAASDSGTDRLEQFF.

About this clonotype itself: Relative to the germline gene, one junction end is altered; a read error may explain this. The V and J genes are TRBV29-1 and TRBJ2-5; possibly TRBD2 for D (5 bases). CDR3 length: 13 amino acids. Germline CDR1 and CDR2: SQVTM and ANQGSEA. The CDR3 here is CGVEVEEAETQYF. Here the CDR3 DNA reads TGCGGCGTTGAAGTTGAGGAGGCCGAGACCCAGTACTTC.

The V call is TRBV28, the J call TRBJ2-5, with 9 bases identical to TRBD1. Per germline, CDR1 MDHEN and CDR2 SYDVKM. The junction had 19 bases not matched to a gene; V was cut back by 7 bases and J by 7 bases. The CDR3 runs to 17 residues. The CDR3 loop is CASTLGFSGTGFGTQYF. Written as DNA, the CDR3 is TGTGCCAGCACTTTGGGGTTTTCGGGGACAGGGTTTGGGACCCAGTACTTC.

About this clonotype itself: This may arise from a read error, as a much more abundant clone is one base away. V gene TRBV11-3 combines with J gene TRBJ2-1; 12 positions agree with TRBD2. CDR1 and CDR2 (germline): SGHNT, YENEEA. The trim removed 4 bases at V and 12 bases at J, leaving 13 bases unmatched. This CDR3 region has 16 residues. CDR3 region: CASSSLRLAGEGGQFF. For the CDR3, the DNA is TGTGCCAGCAGCTCCCTCCGACTAGCGGGGGAGGGTGGGCAGTTCTTC.

V and J are TRBV11-2 and TRBJ2-3, with a possible D match to TRBD2 (5 bases). The CDR3 contains 15 residues. CDR1 and CDR2 (germline): SGHAT, FQNNGV. The CDR3 sequence: CDSSLVARSSDTQYF. The CDR3 bases are TGTGATAGCAGCTTAGTAGCGAGAAGCTCAGATACGCAGTATTTT.

This chain joins TRBV29-1 and TRBJ2-1, with 13 bases that match TRBD2. Germline V CDR1 and CDR2: SQVTM, ANQGSEA. The CDR3 length is 16 residues. Losses at the gene ends were 6 bases for V and 2 bases for J; bases not matched to a gene: 7. The CDR3, as DNA: TGCAGCGTGGCTGGACTAGCGGGAGCGGCCTACAATGAGCAGTTCTTC. Its translation: CSVAGLAGAAYNEQFF.

Concerning this clonotype: Sequence at one end of the junction differs from germline and may be a read error. V and J are TRBV11-2 and TRBJ2-2, with 8 nucleotides matching TRBD2. CDR1 is SGHAT and CDR2 is FQNNGV in the germline V gene. This CDR3 comprises 18 residues. The CDR3 DNA reads TGTACCAGCAGCTCATCCCGAGCGGGAGACCCGAACACCGGGGAGCTGTTTTTT. It is translated as CTSSSSRAGDPNTGELFF.

Remarks on this clonotype: An end of the junction does not agree with germline; a read error may underlie this. The chain links TRBV6-1 to TRBJ2-2; possible D gene TRBD1, 5 bases. The V gene's germline CDR1 is MNHNS and CDR2 SASEGT. CDR3 length equals 19 residues. The CDR3 protein is CTSSETLTWGAANTGELFF. DNA for the CDR3: TGTACCAGCAGTGAAACCCTTACCTGGGGCGCCGCGAACACCGGGGAGCTGTTTTTT.

About this clonotype: One junction end does not reproduce the germline sequence, and a read error may be involved. The V call is TRBV28, the J call TRBJ2-7; no clear D. This CDR3 comprises 11 residues. CDR1 and CDR2 from the germline V gene are MDHEN and SYDVKM. The CDR3 DNA reads TGTGCCAGCAGCTTAGCTTTCGAGAAGTACTTC. Protein: CASSLAFEKYF.

Details on this clonotype: This may come from a read error, since a much larger clone is one base off. This rearrangement joins TRBV11-2 to TRBJ2-5, with D possibly being TRBD2 (6 bases). V was shortened by 7 bases and J by 10 bases, with 28 bases between the two germline ends. The CDR3 spans 16 residues. Germline CDR1 reads SGHAT; CDR2 reads FQNNGV. This chain's CDR3 is CASNFQGGARSKIQYF. The CDR3 DNA reads TGTGCCAGCAACTTTCAAGGCGGGGCACGTTCCAAGATCCAGTACTTC.

On this clonotype itself: This clone may be a read error of a much larger clone one base away. The genes are TRBV7-9 and TRBJ2-2; 9 bases match TRBD1. Germline loops: CDR1 SEHNR, CDR2 FQNEAQ (reference sequence). The junction had 5 bases not matched to a gene; V was cut back by 5 bases and J by 7 bases. CDR3 length: 14 residues. CDR3 amino acids: CASSLTGGIGELFF. The CDR3 DNA follows: TGTGCCAGCAGCCTTACAGGGGGCATCGGGGAGCTGTTTTTT.

V usage is TRBV11-3 and J usage is TRBJ2-2, with 15 nucleotides matching TRBD2. CDR1 is SGHNT and CDR2 is YENEEA in the germline V gene. Losses at the gene ends were 2 bases for V and 7 bases for J; bases not matched to a gene: 11. The CDR3 extends over 19 amino acids. CDR3: CASSLRTSGRAGKGGELFF. The CDR3 region has the DNA TGTGCCAGCAGCTTACGGACTAGCGGGAGGGCCGGAAAGGGCGGGGAGCTGTTTTTT.

Details on this clonotype: It is likely a read error, because the conserved phenylalanine at the end of the CDR3 is missing. The genes are TRBV5-6 and TRBJ2-7, with D hard to call. The germline CDR1 and CDR2 sequences are SGHDT and YYEEEE. This CDR3 has 11 amino acids. In nucleotides, the CDR3 is TGTGATAGCAGCTTCTCGTACGAGCAGTACTCC. Translation: CDSSFSYEQYS.

On this clonotype itself: One end of the junction does not line up with germline, which may come from a read error. This chain uses TRBV7-2 with TRBJ2-7, with 12 bases lining up with TRBD2. CDR1 SGHTA and CDR2 FQGNSA come from the germline V gene. This CDR3 is 15 amino acids long. The CDR3 region is CASSLVLAGGLERYF. The CDR3 region has the DNA TGTGCCAGCAGCTTAGTTCTAGCGGGAGGGCTGGAGCGGTACTTT.

A few counts support this clonotype. The CDR3 loop is CASNQEHLGQGGPCGQYF. As DNA, the CDR3 is TGTGCCAGCAACCAGGAACACCTAGGACAGGGGGGACCGTGCGGGCAGTACTTC. This chain connects TRBV4-2 to TRBJ2-7; TRBD1 agrees at 10 bases. CDR1 and CDR2 (germline): LGHNA, YNFKEQ. The CDR3 totals 18 residues. With V trimmed by 7 bases and J by 9 bases, 24 bases remained unmatched.

About this clonotype itself: This may be a read error: a much more frequent sequence differs by one nucleotide. This chain's CDR3 is CGSSAGSSINSPLHF. The CDR3, as DNA: TGTGGCAGCAGCGCCGGGTCGTCCATAAATTCACCCCTCCACTTT. The chain employs TRBV9 and TRBJ1-6; D gene uncertain. This CDR3 has 15 residues. The germline V gene has CDR1 SGDLS and CDR2 YYNGEE.

The CDR3 DNA is TGTGGTAGCAGATATACAGGGGTGAGGGCTGAAGCTTTCTTT. Amino acid sequence: CGSRYTGVRAEAFF. This sequence joins TRBV11-2 and TRBJ1-1, with TRBD1 matching over 7 bases. The length of the CDR3 is 14 residues. Per the germline V gene, CDR1 is SGHAT and CDR2 is FQNNGV.

This clonotype was counted once. Sequence at one end of the junction differs from germline and may be a read error. V usage is TRBV29-1 and J usage is TRBJ1-1, with 7 bases matching TRBD1. This CDR3 region has 12 residues. Germline CDR1 and CDR2: SQVTM and ANQGSEA. CDR3: CSDETGSTETFF. The DNA for the CDR3 is TGCAGTGACGAGACAGGGAGCACTGAAACTTTCTTT.

As for this clonotype: Because it lacks the conserved phenylalanine or tryptophan at the end, this CDR3 is likely a read error. Because the CDR3's place on the DNA is in doubt, the DNA is left out and the CDR3 is given as listed by TCRdb. The J gene is TRBJ2-3, the V gene TRBV5-4. Both ends counted, the CDR3 spans 13 residues. CDR1 SGHNT and CDR2 YYREEE come from the germline V gene (reference sequence). CDR3: CASSPRLGNTKYY.

A word on this clonotype: A much larger clone sits a single nucleotide away, making a read error possible. The chain carries TRBV11-2 and TRBJ2-1, with D maybe TRBD1 (6 bases). The CDR3 length is 15 residues. Per germline, CDR1 SGHAT and CDR2 FQNNGV. The CDR3 spells CASSLPGLWDNKQFF. CDR3 bases: TGTGCCAGCAGCTTGCCGGGATTATGGGACAATAAGCAGTTCTTC.

This clonotype was observed a few times. The chain has TRBV21-1 and TRBJ2-7. TRBV21-1 represents a pseudogene. The CDR3 loop spans 12 amino acids. Written as DNA, the CDR3 is TGTGTCAGCAGCAAAGGGTCCTACGAACAGTACTTC. This translates into CVSSKGSYEQYF.

To note about this clonotype: Without the conserved terminal phenylalanine or tryptophan, this CDR3 likely stems from a read error. This rearrangement joins TRBV11-2 to TRBJ1-1; 8 bases match TRBD1. CDR3 size: 14 residues. Per the germline V gene, CDR1 is SGHAT and CDR2 is FQNNGV. CDR3 DNA sequence: TGTGTCAGTAGGACCCTAGGACAGGGCGGCGAAGCTTTCGTT. This sequence encodes CVSRTLGQGGEAFV.

A word on this clonotype: Compared with germline, one end of the junction differs, possibly owing to a read error. The rearrangement joins TRBV6-2 or TRBV6-3 to TRBJ2-5, with D uncertain. In germline, CDR1 is MNHEY, CDR2 SVGEGT. The CDR3 has 13 amino acids. The CDR3 loop reads CASRYSIHLTQYF. CDR3 coding DNA: TGTGCCAGCAGATACTCGATTCATCTGACCCAGTATTTC.

This clonotype was seen only once. The junction departs from the called germline gene at one end, perhaps through a read error. The V call is TRBV5-6, the J call TRBJ2-2; a weak D match, TRBD2 (5 bases). CDR3 length equals 15 residues. Germline CDR1 SGHDT, CDR2 YYEEEE. The CDR3 nucleotides are TGTGCCAGCATCTTGGCAGCCAGAGTCACCGGGGATCTGTCTTTT. It is translated as CASILAARVTGDLSF.

This chain links TRBV7-8 with TRBJ2-1, with TRBD2 identical over 7 bases. Germline CDR1 is SGHVS and CDR2 is FQNEAQ. V trimming: 9 bases; J trimming: 5 bases; junction bases outside the gene matches: 16. This CDR3 spans 16 amino acids. The CDR3 sequence is CASSLIPGLTDNEQFF. The CDR3 DNA reads as TGTGCCAGTAGCCTAATCCCGGGACTAACGGACAATGAGCAGTTCTTC.

This clonotype was seen once. A junction boundary mismatches the germline segment, possibly from a read error. This chain connects TRBV11-2 to TRBJ2-7; D remains unclear. Germline-derived CDR1 and CDR2 are SGHAT and FQNNGV. There are 13 residues in the CDR3. CDR3 nucleotides: TGTGCCGGCAGCCTAGGCTCAAACTACGAGAAGTACTTC. It codes for CAGSLGSNYEKYF. The full variable domain, with the rest looked up from reference TRBV11-2 and TRBJ2-7, is EAGVAQSPRYKIIEKRQSVAFWCNPISGHATLYWYQQILGQGPKLLIQFQNNGVVDDSQLPKDRFSAERLKGVDSTLKIQPAKLEDSAVYLCAGSLGSNYEKYFGPGTRLTVT.

As concerns this clonotype: Sequence at one end of the junction differs from germline and may be a read error. This rearrangement joins TRBV11-1 to TRBJ2-4; 8 bases align to TRBD1. The germline V gene encodes CDR1 SGHAT and CDR2 FQDESV (reference sequence). This CDR3 spans 15 amino acids. The CDR3 nucleotides are TGTGCCAGCAGCTTAGCCGGGACAGGATATAGCATTCAATACTTC. This gives the protein CASSLAGTGYSIQYF.

This clonotype occurred a few times. The chain is built from TRBV12-3 or TRBV12-4 and TRBJ2-5; D is undetermined. The J call may be incorrect, as the DNA end agrees better with TRBJ2-1. CDR3 length: 15 amino acids. In DNA form, the CDR3 reads TGTGCCAGCAGCACCTACCCCTTGAGCGAAGAGGCCCAGTTCTTC. It yields the protein CASSTYPLSEEAQFF.

Comments on this clonotype: At one of its ends the junction is not consistent with the germline gene, which may arise from a read error. The rearrangement uses TRBV4-3 and TRBJ1-2; D is undetermined. This CDR3 is built from 14 residues. Germline assignment: CDR1 LGHNA and CDR2 YSLEER. CDR3 coding DNA: TGTGTCAGCAGCGCTGAGATGGAGATCTATGGCTACACCTTC. This encodes CVSSAEMEIYGYTF.

This clonotype came up many times. The chain combines TRBV9 with TRBJ1-1, with TRBD1 as a possible D gene (5 bases). The CDR3 is 15 residues long. V shed 0 bases and J shed 4 bases, with 13 bases lying between them. The V gene's germline CDR1 is SGDLS and CDR2 YYNGEE. CDR3 region: CASSVGGAWGTEAFF. CDR3 nucleotide sequence: TGTGCCAGCAGCGTAGGCGGGGCTTGGGGCACTGAAGCTTTCTTT.

Note on this clonotype: Sequence at one end of the junction differs from germline and may be a read error. This chain uses TRBV10-2 with TRBJ2-7, with 8 bases lining up with TRBD2. Looked up from germline, CDR1 is WSHSY and CDR2 is SAAADI. The CDR3 has 14 amino acids. The CDR3: CHSNRPGLVGEQYF. The DNA for the CDR3 is TGTCACAGCAACCGACCGGGACTAGTGGGAGAGCAGTACTTC.

This clonotype showed up just once. No conserved phenylalanine or tryptophan ends this CDR3, so it is likely a read error. The chain carries TRBV7-8 and TRBJ2-7; 7 bases are shared with TRBD2. The V segment lost 7 bases and the J segment 6 bases; nucleotides outside the gene matches: 6. CDR3 length: 12 residues. CDR1 and CDR2 from the germline V gene are SGHVS and FQNEAQ. The CDR3 sequence is CASNFGLGEQYL. The CDR3 DNA reads TGTGCCAGCAACTTCGGACTAGGCGAGCAGTACCTC.